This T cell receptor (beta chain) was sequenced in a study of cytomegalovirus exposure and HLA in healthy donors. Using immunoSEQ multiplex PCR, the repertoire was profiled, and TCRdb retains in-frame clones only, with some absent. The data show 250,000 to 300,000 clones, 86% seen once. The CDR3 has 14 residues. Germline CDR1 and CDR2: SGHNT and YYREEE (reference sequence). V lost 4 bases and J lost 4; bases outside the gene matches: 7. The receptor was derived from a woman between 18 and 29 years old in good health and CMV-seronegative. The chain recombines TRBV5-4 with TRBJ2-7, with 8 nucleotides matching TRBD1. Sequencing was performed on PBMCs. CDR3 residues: CASSLQGVEYEQYF. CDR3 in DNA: TGTGCCAGCAGCCTACAGGGGGTGGAATACGAGCAGTACTTC.